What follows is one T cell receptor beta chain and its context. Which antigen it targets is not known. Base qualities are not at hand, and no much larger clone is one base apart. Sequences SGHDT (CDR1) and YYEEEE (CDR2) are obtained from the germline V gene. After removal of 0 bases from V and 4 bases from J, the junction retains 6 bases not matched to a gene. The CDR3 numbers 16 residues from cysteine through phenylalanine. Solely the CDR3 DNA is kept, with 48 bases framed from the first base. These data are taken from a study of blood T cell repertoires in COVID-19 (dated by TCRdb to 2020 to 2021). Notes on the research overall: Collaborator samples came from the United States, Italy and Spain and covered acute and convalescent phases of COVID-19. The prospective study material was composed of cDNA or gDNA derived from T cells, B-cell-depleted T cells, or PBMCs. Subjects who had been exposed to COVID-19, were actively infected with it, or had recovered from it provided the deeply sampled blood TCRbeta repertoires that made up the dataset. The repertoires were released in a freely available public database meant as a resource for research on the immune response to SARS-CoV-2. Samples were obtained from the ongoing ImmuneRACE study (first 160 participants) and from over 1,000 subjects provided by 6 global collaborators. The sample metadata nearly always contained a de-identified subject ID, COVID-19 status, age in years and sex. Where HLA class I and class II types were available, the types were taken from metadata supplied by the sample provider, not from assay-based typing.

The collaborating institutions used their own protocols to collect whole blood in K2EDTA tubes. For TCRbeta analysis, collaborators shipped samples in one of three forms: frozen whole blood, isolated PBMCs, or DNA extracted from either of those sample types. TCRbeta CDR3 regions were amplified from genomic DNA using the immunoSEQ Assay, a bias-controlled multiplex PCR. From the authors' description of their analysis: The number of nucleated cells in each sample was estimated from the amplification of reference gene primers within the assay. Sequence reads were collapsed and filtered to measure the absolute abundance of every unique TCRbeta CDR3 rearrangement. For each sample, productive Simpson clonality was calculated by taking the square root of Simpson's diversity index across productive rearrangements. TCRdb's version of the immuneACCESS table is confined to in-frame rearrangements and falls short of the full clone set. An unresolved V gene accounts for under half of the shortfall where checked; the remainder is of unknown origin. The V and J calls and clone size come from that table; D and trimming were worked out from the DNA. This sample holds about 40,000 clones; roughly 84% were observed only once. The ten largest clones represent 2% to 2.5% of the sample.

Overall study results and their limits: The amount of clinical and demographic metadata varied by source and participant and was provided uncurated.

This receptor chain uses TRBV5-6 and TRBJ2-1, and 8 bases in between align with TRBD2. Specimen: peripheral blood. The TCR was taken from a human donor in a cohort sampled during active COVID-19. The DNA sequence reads TGTGCCAGCAGCTTGGCGGGTCTAGCGGGTTACAATGAGCAGTTCTTC. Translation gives CASSLAGLAGYNEQFF.